This TCR beta chain was sequenced during a study of blood T cell repertoires in COVID-19. About the research overall: Both acute and convalescent COVID-19 samples were obtained from the United States, Italy and Spain. The analysed material was cDNA or gDNA that came from T cells, B-cell-depleted T cells, or PBMCs.

As originally analysed: Estimated nucleated cell counts came from reference gene primer amplification. Using immunoSEQ multiplex PCR, the repertoire was profiled, and TCRdb retains in-frame clones only, with some absent. V, J and clone size are taken as reported in that table, and D and trimming were inferred from the DNA itself. The sample includes some 23,000 clones, about 93% of them seen just once. Germline-derived CDR1 and CDR2 are KGHSH and LQKENI. V lost 0 bases, J lost 10 bases, and 8 bases stayed unmatched. The CDR3 has 14 amino acids. The gene calls are TRBV18 and TRBJ1-2, with 7 bases that match TRBD1. This receptor was obtained from a human donor in a cohort sampled during active COVID-19. Sample: peripheral blood. Here the CDR3 DNA reads TGTGCCAGCTCACCACCGTCCCTAACAGGGGACTACACCTTC. It codes for CASSPPSLTGDYTF.